The 5 T cell receptor beta chains below were found in one sample sequenced in a study of T cell responses to AZD1222 COVID-19 vaccine. Using immunoSEQ multiplex PCR, the repertoire was profiled, and TCRdb retains in-frame clones only, with some absent. The sample contains tens of thousands of clones, 90% of which appear only once. The sample here was peripheral blood, taken on day 0 of AZD1222 vaccination. All receptors derive from an adult in good health.

Concerning this clone itself: One end of the junction fails to match germline, which may point to a read error. The V and J genes are TRBV7-7 and TRBJ2-2; a weak D match, TRBD2 (5 bases). CDR1 and CDR2 from the germline V gene are SSHAT and FNYEAQ (reference sequence). This CDR3 is built from 14 residues. The CDR3 nucleotides read TGTGCTAGCAGCGTCCAACCGGGGAGCGGGGAGCTGTTTTTT. Residues: CASSVQPGSGELFF.

This chain links TRBV6-5 with TRBJ1-3; D gene unclear. This CDR3 has 16 residues. In germline, CDR1 is MNHEY, CDR2 SVGAGI. Between the trimmed V and J ends, which lost 2 bases and 0 bases, there was a span of 11 bases. CDR3 sequence reads: CASSYGSARSGNTIYF. DNA of the CDR3: TGTGCCAGCAGTTACGGCAGTGCCCGCTCTGGAAACACCATATATTTT.

The V and J genes are TRBV6-5 and TRBJ1-3, with 8 bases identical to TRBD1. With V trimmed by 2 bases and J by 4 bases, 4 bases remained unmatched. This CDR3 has 15 amino acids. Germline CDR1 MNHEY, CDR2 SVGAGI. In nucleotides, the CDR3 is TGTGCCAGCAGTTACGACAGGGGATCGGGAAACACCATATATTTT. Translating it yields CASSYDRGSGNTIYF.

The count of this clone is one. The J gene is TRBJ1-1, the V gene TRBV7-2; 7 bases are a match to TRBD1. V was clipped by 1 base and J by 0 bases; unmatched bases: 2. There are 15 residues in the CDR3. CDR1 and CDR2 from the germline V gene are SGHTA and FQGNSA. CDR3 sequence reads: CASSLEGQMNTEAFF. The CDR3 nucleotides are TGTGCCAGCAGCTTAGAGGGACAGATGAACACTGAAGCTTTCTTT.

V is TRBV20-1 and J is TRBJ2-5; 7 bases match TRBD1. Germline assignment: CDR1 DFQATT and CDR2 SNEGSKA (reference sequence). The V and J ends lost 4 bases and 5 bases, in that order; junction bases with no gene match: 1. The CDR3 contains 11 residues. The CDR3 bases are TGCAGTGCTACCAGGGGGGAGACCCAGTACTTC. Translating it yields CSATRGETQYF.